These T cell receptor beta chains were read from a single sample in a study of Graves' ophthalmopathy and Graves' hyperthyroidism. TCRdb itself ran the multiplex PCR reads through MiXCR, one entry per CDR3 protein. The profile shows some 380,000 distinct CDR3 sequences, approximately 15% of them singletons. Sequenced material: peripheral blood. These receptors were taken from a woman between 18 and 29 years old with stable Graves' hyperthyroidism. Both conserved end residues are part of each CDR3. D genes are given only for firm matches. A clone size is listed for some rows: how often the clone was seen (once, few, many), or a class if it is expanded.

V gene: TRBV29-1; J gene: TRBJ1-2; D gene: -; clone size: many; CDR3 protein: CSLKDSVYGYTF; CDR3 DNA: TGCAGCCTGAAGGACAGCGTCTATGGCTACACCTTC
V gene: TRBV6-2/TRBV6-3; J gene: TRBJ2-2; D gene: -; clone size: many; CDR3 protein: CASSPYGVTGELFF; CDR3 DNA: TGTGCCAGCAGTCCCTATGGGGTAACCGGGGAGCTGTTTTTT
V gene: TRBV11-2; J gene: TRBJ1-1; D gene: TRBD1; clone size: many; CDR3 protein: CASSRRPPGQVITEAFF; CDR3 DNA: TGTGCCAGCAGCCGCAGACCCCCGGGACAGGTGATCACTGAAGCTTTCTTT
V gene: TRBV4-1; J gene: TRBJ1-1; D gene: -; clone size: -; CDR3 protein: CASSQDGRTNTEAFF; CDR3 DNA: TGCGCCAGCAGCCAAGATGGACGCACGAACACTGAAGCTTTCTTT
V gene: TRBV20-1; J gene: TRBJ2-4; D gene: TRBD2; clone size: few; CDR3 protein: CSARDGTSGGPPIQYF; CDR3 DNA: TGCAGTGCTAGAGACGGGACTAGCGGGGGACCCCCCATTCAGTACTTC
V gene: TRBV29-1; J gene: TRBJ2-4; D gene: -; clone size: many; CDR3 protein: CIPEEWNIQYF; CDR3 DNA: TGCATTCCGGAGGAGTGGAACATTCAGTACTTC
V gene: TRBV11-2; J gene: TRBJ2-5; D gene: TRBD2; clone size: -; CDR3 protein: CASSSNPGLAGKYQETQYF; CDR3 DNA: TGTGCCAGCAGCTCCAACCCCGGACTAGCGGGGAAGTACCAAGAGACCCAGTACTTC
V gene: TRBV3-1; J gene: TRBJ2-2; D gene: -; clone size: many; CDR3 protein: CASSPPGFAGELFF; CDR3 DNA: TGTGCCAGCAGCCCTCCGGGTTTCGCCGGGGAGCTGTTTTTT
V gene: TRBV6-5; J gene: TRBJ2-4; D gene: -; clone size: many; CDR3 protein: CASTPNLSRGIVKNIQYF; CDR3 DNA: TGTGCCAGCACCCCCAACCTGTCCAGGGGCATAGTCAAAAACATTCAGTACTTC
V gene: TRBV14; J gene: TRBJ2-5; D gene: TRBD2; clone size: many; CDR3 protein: CASSRPPGAAGEETQYF; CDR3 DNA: TGTGCCAGCAGCCGACCTCCTGGAGCAGCGGGGGAAGAGACCCAGTACTTC
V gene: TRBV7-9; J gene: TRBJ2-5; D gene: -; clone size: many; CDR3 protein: CASGPRVGQKGTQYF; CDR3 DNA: TGTGCCAGCGGCCCTAGGGTGGGGCAGAAAGGCACCCAGTACTTC
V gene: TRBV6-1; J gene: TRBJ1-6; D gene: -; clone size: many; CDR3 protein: CASSEGEAYYNSPLHF; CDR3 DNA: TGTGCCAGCAGTGAGGGGGAGGCCTATTATAATTCACCCCTCCACTTT
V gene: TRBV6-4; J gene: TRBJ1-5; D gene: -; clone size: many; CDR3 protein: CASSQVGAGQPQHF; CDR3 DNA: TGTGCCAGCAGCCAGGTCGGCGCGGGTCAGCCCCAGCATTTT
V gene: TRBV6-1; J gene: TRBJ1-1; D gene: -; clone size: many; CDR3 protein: CASSEAPLGVTEAFF; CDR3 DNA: TGTGCCAGCAGTGAAGCGCCCTTAGGGGTCACTGAAGCTTTCTTT
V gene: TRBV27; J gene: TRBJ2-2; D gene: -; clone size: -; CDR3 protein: CASSLQVDTGELFF; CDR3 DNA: TGTGCCAGCAGTTTGCAGGTAGACACCGGGGAGCTGTTTTTT
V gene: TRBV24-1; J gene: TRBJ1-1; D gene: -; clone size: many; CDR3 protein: CATSDLGEAFF; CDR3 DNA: TGTGCCACCAGTGATTTGGGGGAAGCTTTCTTT
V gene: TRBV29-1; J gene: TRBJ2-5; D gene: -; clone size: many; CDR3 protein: CSASDQVWETQYF; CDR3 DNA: TGCAGCGCCTCGGACCAAGTCTGGGAGACCCAGTACTTC
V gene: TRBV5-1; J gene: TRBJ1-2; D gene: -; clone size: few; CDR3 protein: CASSGELMNYGYTF; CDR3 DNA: TGCGCCAGCAGCGGTGAGCTCATGAACTATGGCTACACCTTC
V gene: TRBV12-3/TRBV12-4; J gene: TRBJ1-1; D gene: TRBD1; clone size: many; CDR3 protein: CASSLRKIRDRENTEAFF; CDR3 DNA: TGTGCCAGCAGTTTACGGAAGATCCGGGACAGGGAGAACACTGAAGCTTTCTTT
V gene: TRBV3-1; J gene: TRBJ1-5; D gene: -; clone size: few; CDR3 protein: CASSPSLRGLNQPQHF; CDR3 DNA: TGTGCCAGCAGCCCTTCTCTCAGGGGCCTTAATCAGCCCCAGCATTTT
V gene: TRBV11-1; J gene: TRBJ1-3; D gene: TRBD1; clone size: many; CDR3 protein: CASSPRTGMSSGNTIYF; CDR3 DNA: TGTGCCAGCAGCCCTCGGACAGGGATGAGCTCTGGAAACACCATATATTTT
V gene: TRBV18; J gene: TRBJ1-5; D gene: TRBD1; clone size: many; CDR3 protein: CASSPRDSGNQPQHF; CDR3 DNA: TGTGCCAGCTCACCAAGGGACAGCGGCAATCAGCCCCAGCATTTT
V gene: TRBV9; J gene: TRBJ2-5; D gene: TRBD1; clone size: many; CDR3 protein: CASSIWGQGLETQYF; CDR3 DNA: TGTGCCAGCAGCATATGGGGACAGGGGTTAGAGACCCAGTACTTC
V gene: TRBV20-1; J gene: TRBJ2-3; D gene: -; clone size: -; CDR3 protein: CSAFDSPSTDTQYF; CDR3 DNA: TGCAGTGCTTTTGACTCCCCCAGCACAGATACGCAGTATTTT
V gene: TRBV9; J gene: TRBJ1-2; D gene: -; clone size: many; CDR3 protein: CASSVSGLPGGYTF; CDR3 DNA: TGTGCCAGCAGCGTGTCCGGCCTCCCAGGTGGCTACACCTTC
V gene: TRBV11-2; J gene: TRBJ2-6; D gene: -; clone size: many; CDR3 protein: CASSSILGAGANVLTF; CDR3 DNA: TGTGCCAGCAGCTCAATCTTGGGTGCAGGGGCCAACGTCCTGACTTTC
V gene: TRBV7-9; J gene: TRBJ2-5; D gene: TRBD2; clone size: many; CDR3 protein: CASSDPAGGKTQYF; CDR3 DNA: TGTGCCAGTTCTGACCCAGCGGGGGGCAAGACCCAGTACTTC
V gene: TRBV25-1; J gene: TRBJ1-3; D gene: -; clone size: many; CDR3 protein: CASSETGSYRNTIYF; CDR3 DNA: TGTGCCAGCAGTGAAACGGGTTCATATCGAAACACCATATATTTT
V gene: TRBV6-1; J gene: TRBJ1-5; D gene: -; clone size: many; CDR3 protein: CASVPGHHNQPQHF; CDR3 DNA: TGTGCCAGTGTTCCGGGACACCACAATCAGCCCCAGCATTTT
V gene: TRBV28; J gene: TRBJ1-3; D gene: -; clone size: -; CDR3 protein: CASSRLISGNTIYF; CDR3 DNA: TGTGCCAGCAGTCGACTGATCTCTGGAAACACCATATATTTT
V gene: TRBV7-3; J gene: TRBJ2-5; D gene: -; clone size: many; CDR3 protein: CASSLGGALQETQYF; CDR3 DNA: TGTGCCAGCAGCTTAGGGGGGGCGCTCCAAGAGACCCAGTACTTC
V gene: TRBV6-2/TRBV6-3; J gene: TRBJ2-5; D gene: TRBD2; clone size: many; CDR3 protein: CASSYSLAGGPPETQYF; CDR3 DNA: TGTGCCAGCAGTTACTCGCTAGCGGGGGGCCCCCCAGAGACCCAGTACTTC
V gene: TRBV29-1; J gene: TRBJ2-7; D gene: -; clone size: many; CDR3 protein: CSGGAEYEQYF; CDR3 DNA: TGCAGCGGGGGGGCAGAATACGAGCAGTACTTC
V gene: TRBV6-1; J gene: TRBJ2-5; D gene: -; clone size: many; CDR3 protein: CASSEVSRTQYF; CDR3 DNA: TGTGCCAGCAGTGAAGTTAGCAGGACCCAGTACTTC
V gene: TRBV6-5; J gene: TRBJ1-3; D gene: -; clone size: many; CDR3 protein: CASSYTGNTIYF; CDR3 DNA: TGTGCCAGCAGTTACACTGGAAACACCATATATTTT
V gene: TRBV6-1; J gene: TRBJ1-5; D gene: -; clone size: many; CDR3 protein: CASSEWRDGNQPQHF; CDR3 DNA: TGTGCCAGCAGTGAATGGAGGGACGGTAATCAGCCCCAGCATTTT
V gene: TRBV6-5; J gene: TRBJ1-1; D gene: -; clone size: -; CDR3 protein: CASSYSPPGWGTEAFF; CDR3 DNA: TGTGCCAGCAGTTACAGCCCCCCAGGGTGGGGCACTGAAGCTTTCTTT
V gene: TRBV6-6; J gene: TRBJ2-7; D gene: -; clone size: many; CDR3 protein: CASRRGTYEQYF; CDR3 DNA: TGTGCCAGCAGAAGGGGGACCTACGAGCAGTACTTC
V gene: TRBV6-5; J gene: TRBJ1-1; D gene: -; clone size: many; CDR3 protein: CASSLQRLNTEAFF; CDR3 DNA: TGTGCCAGCAGTTTACAGAGATTGAACACTGAAGCTTTCTTT
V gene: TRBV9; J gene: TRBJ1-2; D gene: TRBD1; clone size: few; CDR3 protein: CASSVDPDRGSGYTF; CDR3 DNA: TGTGCCAGCAGCGTAGATCCGGACAGGGGGTCTGGCTACACCTTC
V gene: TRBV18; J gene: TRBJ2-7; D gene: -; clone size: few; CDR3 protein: CASSPPTSYEQYF; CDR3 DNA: TGTGCCAGCTCACCACCCACTTCCTACGAGCAGTACTTC
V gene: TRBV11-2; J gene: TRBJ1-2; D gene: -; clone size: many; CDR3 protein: CASLSPGAVYGYTF; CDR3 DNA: TGTGCCAGCTTATCCCCGGGGGCTGTCTATGGCTACACCTTC
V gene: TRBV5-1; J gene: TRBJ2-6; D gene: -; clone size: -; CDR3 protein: CASRGVFSSGANVLTF; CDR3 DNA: TGCGCCAGCAGGGGCGTGTTCTCCTCTGGGGCCAACGTCCTGACTTTC
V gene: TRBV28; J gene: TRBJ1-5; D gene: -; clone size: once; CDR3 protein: CAARWAAYSNQPQHF; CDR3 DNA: TGTGCCGCACGGTGGGCAGCCTATAGCAATCAGCCCCAGCATTTT
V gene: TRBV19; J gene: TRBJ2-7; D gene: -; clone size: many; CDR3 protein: CASTPLKGGSYEQYF; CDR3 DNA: TGTGCCAGTACCCCCCTGAAGGGGGGCTCCTACGAGCAGTACTTC
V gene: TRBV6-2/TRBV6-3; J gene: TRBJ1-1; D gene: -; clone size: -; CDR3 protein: CASSYGYIGETDAFF; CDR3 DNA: TGTGCCAGCAGTTACGGATATATAGGAGAGACTGATGCTTTCTTT
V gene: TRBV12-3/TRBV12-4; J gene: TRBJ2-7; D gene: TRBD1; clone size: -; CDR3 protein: CAISLIGTESEQYF; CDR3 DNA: TGTGCCATCAGTTTAATCGGGACAGAGAGCGAGCAGTACTTC
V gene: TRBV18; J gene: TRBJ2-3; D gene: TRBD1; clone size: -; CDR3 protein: CASSGTGAEDTQYF; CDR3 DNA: TGTGCCAGCTCAGGGACAGGGGCGGAGGATACGCAGTATTTT
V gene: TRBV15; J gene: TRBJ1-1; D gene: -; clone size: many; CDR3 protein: CATSTFPIKGNTEAFF; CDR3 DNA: TGTGCCACCAGCACTTTCCCCATTAAGGGGAACACTGAAGCTTTCTTT
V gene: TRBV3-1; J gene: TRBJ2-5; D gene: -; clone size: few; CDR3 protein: CATSDVREETQYF; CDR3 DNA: TGTGCCACCTCGGACGTCCGGGAGGAGACCCAGTACTTC
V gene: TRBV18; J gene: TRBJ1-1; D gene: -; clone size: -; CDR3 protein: CASSPGARGTEAFF; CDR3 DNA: TGTGCCAGCTCACCGGGGGCCCGGGGCACTGAAGCTTTCTTT
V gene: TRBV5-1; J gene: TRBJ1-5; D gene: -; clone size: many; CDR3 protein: CASSLDGNGNQPQHF; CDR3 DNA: TGCGCCAGCAGCTTGGATGGGAACGGAAATCAGCCCCAGCATTTT
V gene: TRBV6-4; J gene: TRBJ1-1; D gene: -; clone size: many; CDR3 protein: CASSRRHRNTEAFF; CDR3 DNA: TGTGCCAGCAGTCGCAGGCACAGGAACACTGAAGCTTTCTTT
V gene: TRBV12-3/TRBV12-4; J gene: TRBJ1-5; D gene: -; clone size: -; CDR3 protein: CASSSGTQVNQPQHF; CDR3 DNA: TGTGCCAGCAGTTCCGGGACACAAGTTAATCAGCCCCAGCATTTT
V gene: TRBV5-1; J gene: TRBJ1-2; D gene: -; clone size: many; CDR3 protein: CASSYIGRVNYGYTF; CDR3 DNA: TGCGCCAGCAGCTATATCGGCAGGGTCAACTATGGCTACACCTTC
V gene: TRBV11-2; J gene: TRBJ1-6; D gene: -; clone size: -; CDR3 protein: CASTYRGRHSSYNSPLHF; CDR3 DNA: TGTGCCAGCACTTACCGGGGACGTCACAGCTCCTATAATTCACCCCTCCACTTT
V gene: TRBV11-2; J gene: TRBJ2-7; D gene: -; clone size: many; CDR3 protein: CASRSPGGTSYEQYF; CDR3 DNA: TGTGCCAGCAGATCACCTGGGGGGACCTCCTACGAGCAGTACTTC